Below are 31 T cell receptor beta chains sequenced from a single sample in a study of blood T cell repertoires in COVID-19. Sequencing was performed with immunoSEQ multiplex PCR; in TCRdb, only in-frame clones are kept and a portion is missing. The table shows 220,000 or so clones, with roughly 86% occurring only once. The sample was peripheral blood. The receptors stem from a woman aged 45-59 years with COVID-19, enrolled during active disease.

This rearrangement joins TRBV19 to TRBJ2-7, with D uncertain. CDR3 size: 13 residues. Trimming stripped 1 base from V and 3 bases from J, with 7 bases between. Germline CDR1 and CDR2: LNHDA and SQIVND (reference sequence). This CDR3 reads CASSIGSGYEQYF. The CDR3 DNA is TGTGCCAGTAGTATAGGCAGTGGCTACGAGCAGTACTTC.

V gene TRBV6-5 combines with J gene TRBJ1-1; a possible D gene is TRBD1 (5 bases). With 5 bases removed from V and 1 base from J, the gap between germline ends came to 14 bases. CDR1 is MNHEY and CDR2 is SVGAGI in the germline V gene. CDR3 length equals 15 residues. The DNA for the CDR3 is TGTGCCAGCAGTATAGGACACCCTTCGAACACTGAAGCTTTCTTT. The encoded protein is CASSIGHPSNTEAFF.

The J gene is TRBJ2-1, the V gene TRBV12-5, with D uncertain. The CDR3 runs 11 residues. The ends were cut back, 3 bases at V and 8 bases at J, with 5 bases in the middle. Germline loops: CDR1 LGHNT, CDR2 FRNRAP. The CDR3 bases are TGTGCTAGTGGTTTTGGAGATGAGCAGTTCTTC. Protein product: CASGFGDEQFF. The whole variable domain, filled in from reference TRBV12-5 and TRBJ2-1, reads DARVTQTPRHKVTEMGQEVTMRCQPILGHNTVFWYRQTMMQGLELLAYFRNRAPLDDSGMPKDRFSAEMPDATLATLKIQPSEPRDSAVYFCASGFGDEQFFGPGTRLTVL.

V and J are TRBV24-1 and TRBJ1-1, with 9 bases that match TRBD1. CDR1 KGHDR and CDR2 SFDVKD come from the germline V gene. V dropped 3 bases and J dropped 3; count of bases not matched to a gene: 13. The CDR3 has 18 residues. The CDR3 bases are TGTGCCACCAGTGATGCCCCCCGACCGTACAGGGGGCACACTGAAGCTTTCTTT. This codes for CATSDAPRPYRGHTEAFF.

With respect to this clone: This same CDR3 is encoded by further DNA sequences in the sample. The rearrangement joins TRBV6-6 to TRBJ1-1; no reliable D call. Trimming removed 2 bases at V and 1 base at J, with 8 bases between. The CDR3 runs 14 residues. Germline CDR1 MNHNY, CDR2 SVGAGI (reference sequence). CDR3 protein: CASSYVRGNTEAFF. The CDR3 DNA is TGTGCCAGCAGTTACGTAAGAGGGAACACTGAAGCTTTCTTT.

V and J are TRBV11-3 and TRBJ1-1, with 8 nucleotides matching TRBD1. This CDR3 contains 15 residues. Germline V gene data show CDR1 as SGHNT and CDR2 as YENEEA. Trimming at V came to 5 bases and at J to 4 bases, leaving 9 bases not matched to a gene. The CDR3 here is CASSTSDRAATEAFF. The CDR3, as DNA: TGTGCCAGCAGCACCTCGGACAGGGCGGCCACTGAAGCTTTCTTT.

This chain connects TRBV11-3 to TRBJ1-5, with 7 bases identical to TRBD1. The V and J ends lost 6 bases and 5 bases, in that order; junction bases with no gene match: 4. Germline CDR1 and CDR2: SGHNT and YENEEA. The CDR3 has 13 residues. The chain's CDR3 is CASSRDSYQPQHF. In DNA, the CDR3 is TGTGCCAGCAGTCGGGACAGCTATCAGCCCCAGCATTTT.

This chain uses TRBV3-1 (or the pseudogene TRBV3-2) with TRBJ2-7, with a possible D match to TRBD2 (7 bases). Germline V gene lookup returns CDR1 LGHDT and CDR2 YNNKEL (reference sequence). The CDR3 runs 14 residues. With 4 bases removed from V and 5 bases from J, the gap between germline ends came to 15 bases. The CDR3 loop reads CASSPSGGRHEQYV. The CDR3 DNA is TGTGCCAGCAGCCCCTCGGGGGGCCGGCACGAGCAGTACGTC.

The gene calls are TRBV19 and TRBJ2-2; 7 bases map to TRBD1. The CDR3 is made up of 15 amino acids. The V gene end was trimmed by 7 bases and the J gene end by 13 bases; junction bases not matched to a gene: 18. Germline values: CDR1 LNHDA, CDR2 SQIVND (reference sequence). The CDR3 coding sequence is TGTGCCAGTATGTCTCCCGGAAGGGACAGCGTAGGGCTGTTTTTT. Encoded protein: CASMSPGRDSVGLFF. The full variable domain, rest sourced from reference TRBV19 and TRBJ2-2, is DGGITQSPKYLFRKEGQNVTLSCEQNLNHDAMYWYRQDPGQGLRLIYYSQIVNDFQKGDIAEGYSVSREKKESFPLTVTSAQKNPTAFYLCASMSPGRDSVGLFFGEGSRLTVL.

The chain is built from TRBV19 and TRBJ2-2; 8 bases are a match to TRBD2. There are 16 residues in the CDR3. Germline CDR1 reads LNHDA; CDR2 reads SQIVND (reference sequence). J gave up 3 bases and V 7 bases, and 10 bases lay outside the gene matches. The DNA of the CDR3 is TGTGCCAGTACCTCGAGACAGCGGGGGTACACCGGGGAGCTGTTTTTT. Its translation: CASTSRQRGYTGELFF.

This chain links TRBV12-3 or TRBV12-4 with TRBJ1-4; no firm D call. V was trimmed by 3 bases and J by 8 bases, leaving 10 bases between them. The CDR3 is 13 residues long. The CDR3, as DNA: TGTGCCAGCAGTTTGGGGAGGGTCGAAAAACTGTTTTTT. It codes for CASSLGRVEKLFF.

V gene TRBV19 combines with J gene TRBJ2-3, with D possibly matching TRBD2 (6 bases). CDR3 length: 17 amino acids. Germline CDR1 LNHDA, CDR2 SQIVND (reference sequence). V shed 5 bases and J shed 3 bases, with 21 bases lying between them. The DNA of the CDR3 is TGTGCCAGTAGTCCGCGCCATGGCCTTGGAGGGACAGATACGCAGTATTTT. It is translated as CASSPRHGLGGTDTQYF.

This chain connects TRBV6-5 to TRBJ1-2; maybe TRBD1 (5 bases). Germline V gene data show CDR1 as MNHEY and CDR2 as SVGAGI. The CDR3 totals 15 residues. V lost 0 bases and J 6 bases, leaving 14 bases between the germline ends. Here the CDR3 reads CASSYSGGNSDGYTF. In DNA, the CDR3 is TGTGCCAGCAGTTACTCGGGGGGAAACTCGGATGGCTACACCTTC.

The rearrangement uses TRBV28 and TRBJ1-1; tentative D call: TRBD1 (6 bases). V lost 0 bases and J lost 8, with 13 bases in between. This CDR3 region has 14 residues. Germline values: CDR1 MDHEN, CDR2 SYDVKM. As DNA, the CDR3 is TGTGCCAGCAGTTTATGGCCCCTGGACAGCGAAGCTTTCTTT. It encodes CASSLWPLDSEAFF.

The CDR3 DNA reads TGCGCCAGCAGCCCGTGGACTAGCGGGGGCGGCACAGATACGCAGTATTTT. It translates to CASSPWTSGGGTDTQYF. The V and J genes are TRBV5-1 and TRBJ2-3; 13 nucleotides agree with TRBD2. Germline assignment: CDR1 SGHRS and CDR2 YFSETQ. V shed 4 bases and J 1 base; nucleotides not matched to a gene: 6. The CDR3 is made up of 17 amino acids.

The chain is built from TRBV19 and TRBJ1-1; 9 nucleotides line up with TRBD1. Germline lookup yields CDR1 LNHDA and CDR2 SQIVND (reference sequence). The CDR3 has 15 residues. V dropped 6 bases and J dropped 2; count of bases not matched to a gene: 7. The CDR3 region is CASSVGTGFNTEAFF. In DNA, the CDR3 is TGTGCCAGTAGCGTCGGGACAGGGTTTAACACTGAAGCTTTCTTT.

The chain recombines TRBV3-1 (or the pseudogene TRBV3-2) with TRBJ2-2; 8 bases line up with TRBD1. V lost 4 bases and J lost 5; bases outside the gene matches: 9. From germline, CDR1 is LGHDT and CDR2 YNNKEL (reference sequence). CDR3 size: 16 residues. CDR3 coding DNA: TGTGCCAGCAGCCCCCACAGGGGGATGGGAACCGGGGAGCTGTTTTTT. Encoded protein: CASSPHRGMGTGELFF.

The gene calls are TRBV5-1 and TRBJ2-6; TRBD2 aligns across 8 bases. The V gene end was trimmed by 4 bases and the J gene end by 4 bases; junction bases not matched to a gene: 13. CDR1 is SGHRS, CDR2 YFSETQ, per germline. This CDR3 region has 18 residues. The CDR3 DNA reads as TGCGCCAGCAGCCGTCTCGGAGCGGGGGCCCCCGGGGCCAACGTCCTGACTTTC. Translating gives CASSRLGAGAPGANVLTF.

Only one count was recorded for this clone. The rearrangement joins TRBV11-3 to TRBJ1-1; possibly TRBD1 for D (5 bases). The CDR3 is made up of 13 amino acids. The V end was cut by 1 base, the J end by 3 bases, with 6 bases between. The V gene's germline CDR1 is SGHNT and CDR2 YENEEA. CDR3: CASSLVGDTEAFF. The CDR3 DNA sequence: TGTGCCAGCAGCTTAGTAGGGGACACTGAAGCTTTCTTT. Based on the CDR3 plus reference TRBV11-3 and TRBJ1-1, the full variable domain is EAGVVQSPRYKIIEKKQPVAFWCNPISGHNTLYWYLQNLGQGPELLIRYENEEAVDDSQLPKDRFSAERLKGVDSTLKIQPAELGDSAVYLCASSLVGDTEAFFGQGTRLTVV.

The chain uses TRBV20-1 and TRBJ1-1; the match to TRBD1 covers 8 bases. V lost 3 bases, J lost 5 bases, and 5 bases stayed unmatched. The CDR3 runs 13 residues. Per the germline V gene, CDR1 is DFQATT and CDR2 is SNEGSKA (reference sequence). CDR3 DNA sequence: TGCAGTGCTAGTCAGGGGGCGGAGACTGAAGCTTTCTTT. It specifies CSASQGAETEAFF.

The CDR3 sequence: CASSSSSGGLLRDTQYF. The CDR3 bases are TGTGCCAGCAGTTCCTCTAGCGGGGGGCTCCTCAGAGATACGCAGTATTTT. This chain joins TRBV6-2 or TRBV6-3 and TRBJ2-3; 11 bases are shared with TRBD2. The CDR3 length is 17 residues. The germline V gene encodes CDR1 MNHEY and CDR2 SVGEGT. The V gene end was trimmed by 4 bases and the J gene end by 5 bases; junction bases not matched to a gene: 11.

This sequence joins TRBV11-2 and TRBJ1-1; 8 bases align to TRBD1. This CDR3 is 14 amino acids long. V lost 5 bases to trimming and J lost 1 base; unmatched junction nucleotides: 3. Per the germline V gene, CDR1 is SGHAT and CDR2 is FQNNGV. Here the CDR3 DNA reads TGTGCCAGCAGCGGACAGGGATGGAACACTGAAGCTTTCTTT. Translated, it gives CASSGQGWNTEAFF.

This clone was picked up many times. The chain carries TRBV14 and TRBJ1-1; TRBD1 might be the D (6 bases). The CDR3 length is 13 residues. The V gene lost 5 bases and the J gene lost 11 bases, with 18 bases spanning the gap. Germline-derived CDR1 and CDR2 are SGHDN and FVKESK. The chain's CDR3 is CASSSTGTTKAFF. CDR3 DNA: TGTGCCAGCAGCTCAACCGGGACAACTAAGGCTTTCTTT.

The chain recombines TRBV20-1 with TRBJ1-1; unclear D gene. CDR3 length equals 10 residues. Germline V gives CDR1 DFQATT, CDR2 SNEGSKA (reference sequence). Deletions cut 3 bases from V and 12 bases from J, with 11 bases between. The CDR3 DNA is TGCAGTGCTAGGACTGATACGCCTTTCTTT. Its protein is CSARTDTPFF.

A note on this clone: The junction and the germline gene differ at one end; a read error may be behind it. The chain couples TRBV7-2 to TRBJ1-2; 9 positions agree with TRBD1. This CDR3 is built from 16 residues. Germline CDR1 reads SGHTA; CDR2 reads FQGNSA. CDR3 protein: CASSVAGTGQFYGYTF. For the CDR3, the DNA is TGTGCCAGCAGCGTAGCCGGGACAGGGCAATTCTATGGCTACACCTTC.

The genes are TRBV6-2 or TRBV6-3 and TRBJ2-7; the D gene is possibly TRBD1 (6 bases). Germline V CDR1 and CDR2: MNHEY, SVGEGT. V lost 2 bases, J lost 1 base, and 9 bases lay in between. CDR3 size: 14 residues. The CDR3 sequence: CASSYDRLSYEQYF. In DNA form, the CDR3 reads TGTGCCAGCAGTTACGACAGGCTGTCCTACGAGCAGTACTTC.

The chain has TRBV11-3 and TRBJ1-6; maybe TRBD1 (6 bases). Germline CDR1 is SGHNT and CDR2 is YENEEA. This CDR3 has 13 amino acids. The V and J ends lost 5 bases and 7 bases respectively, with 9 bases between them. The CDR3, as DNA: TGTGCCAGCAGCCCTGGACAGAATTCACCCCTCCACTTT. This gives the protein CASSPGQNSPLHF.

The chain is built from TRBV5-4 and TRBJ2-7; 7 nucleotides match TRBD1. The CDR3 loop spans 14 amino acids. Germline V CDR1 and CDR2: SGHNT, YYREEE (reference sequence). Germline trimming cut 4 bases from V and 1 base from J; bases unmatched to any gene: 5. The CDR3 region is CASSRDRSSYEQYV. In DNA, the CDR3 is TGTGCCAGCAGCCGGGACAGATCGTCCTACGAGCAGTACGTC.

The chain combines TRBV29-1 with TRBJ2-5, with TRBD2 as a possible D gene (5 bases). CDR3 length equals 12 residues. The V end was cut by 6 bases, the J end by 3 bases, with 11 bases between. Per germline, CDR1 SQVTM and CDR2 ANQGSEA. The CDR3 region has the DNA TGCAGCGTGGTTTCCGGGGAAGAGACCCAGTACTTC. It specifies CSVVSGEETQYF.

The V and J genes are TRBV6-5 and TRBJ1-1, with D possibly being TRBD1 (5 bases). CDR3 length equals 15 residues. Germline assignment: CDR1 MNHEY and CDR2 SVGAGI. V dropped 10 bases and J dropped 4 bases, with 22 bases sitting between them. This chain's CDR3 is CATTQPNLGGTEAFF. The CDR3 DNA reads TGTGCCACCACTCAACCCAACTTGGGGGGCACTGAAGCTTTCTTT.

CDR3 nucleotides: TGTGCCAGCAGCTCCTGGGACAGGCGGCCGGTTGATACGCAGTATTTT. Protein product: CASSSWDRRPVDTQYF. The rearrangement uses TRBV7-6 and TRBJ2-3; 8 nucleotides agree with TRBD1. V lost 4 bases, J lost 6 bases, and 12 bases stayed unmatched. Germline lookup yields CDR1 SGHVS and CDR2 FNYEAQ. The CDR3 runs to 16 residues.